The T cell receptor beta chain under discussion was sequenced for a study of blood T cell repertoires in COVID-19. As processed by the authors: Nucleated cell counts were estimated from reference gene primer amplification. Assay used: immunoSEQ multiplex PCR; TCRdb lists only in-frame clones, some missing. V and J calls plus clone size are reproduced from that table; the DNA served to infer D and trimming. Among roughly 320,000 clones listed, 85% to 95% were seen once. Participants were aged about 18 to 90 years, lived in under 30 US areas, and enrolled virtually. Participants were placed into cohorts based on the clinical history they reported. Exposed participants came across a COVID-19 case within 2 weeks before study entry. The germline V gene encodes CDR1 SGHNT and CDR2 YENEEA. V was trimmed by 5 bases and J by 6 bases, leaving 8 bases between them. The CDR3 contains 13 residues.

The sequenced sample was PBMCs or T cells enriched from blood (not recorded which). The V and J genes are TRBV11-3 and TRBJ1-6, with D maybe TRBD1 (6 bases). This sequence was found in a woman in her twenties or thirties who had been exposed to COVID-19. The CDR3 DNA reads TGTGCCAGCAGCGTGGACAGTAATTCACCCCTCCACTTT. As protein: CASSVDSNSPLHF. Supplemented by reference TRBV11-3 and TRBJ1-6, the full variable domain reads EAGVVQSPRYKIIEKKQPVAFWCNPISGHNTLYWYLQNLGQGPELLIRYENEEAVDDSQLPKDRFSAERLKGVDSTLKIQPAELGDSAVYLCASSVDSNSPLHFGNGTRLTVT.